This T cell receptor beta chain is drawn from a study of T-cell reconstitution after alpha-beta-depleted transplantation in children. Study findings and constraints: Certain patients had high TCRbeta diversity at day 60, and it came from recipient T cells and thymic progenitors that survived.

A word on this clonotype: Its antigen is currently unknown.

Germline CDR1 and CDR2: SGHRS and YFSETQ. With V trimmed by 2 bases and J by 0 bases, 4 bases remained unmatched. The CDR3 has 17 amino acids. The library targeted TCRbeta and was prepared with unique molecular identifiers. TCRdb re-called the PCR reads through MiXCR, storing one row per CDR3 protein. The sample gives fewer than 700,000 distinct CDR3 sequences, around 23% of which show up once; over 12% is in the top ten. The sample in question was PBMCs, mostly from graft donor cells, obtained 360 days after TCRalphabeta/CD19-depleted stem cell transplant. The receptor was derived from a boy under three years old who had a stem cell transplant for acute myeloid leukemia, so the T cells may come from the graft donor. The chain uses TRBV5-1 and TRBJ2-3; 12 bases line up with TRBD2. The CDR3 protein is CASSFTLAGGSTDTQYF. CDR3 nucleotide sequence: TGCGCCAGCAGCTTCACCCTAGCGGGGGGGAGCACAGATACGCAGTATTTT. Looking up the rest from reference TRBV5-1 and TRBJ2-3 gives the full variable domain: KAGVTQTPRYLIKTRGQQVTLSCSPISGHRSVSWYQQTPGQGLQFLFEYFSETQRNKGNFPGRFSGRQFSNSRSEMNVSTLELGDSALYLCASSFTLAGGSTDTQYFGPGTRLTVL.